This T cell receptor (beta chain) was found in a study of blood T cell repertoires in COVID-19. Study-level information: COVID-19 samples collected from the United States, Italy and Spain covered acute and convalescent phases. PBMCs, B-cell-depleted T cells, or T cells provided the cDNA or gDNA that made up the material.

Libraries were prepared by immunoSEQ multiplex PCR; TCRdb keeps only in-frame clonotypes and omits some of them. The sample has roughly 320,000 clones, more than 90% seen once. CDR3 length equals 16 residues. Germline trimming cut 5 bases from V and 4 bases from J; bases unmatched to any gene: 12. CDR1 MGHDK and CDR2 SYGVNS come from the germline V gene. The rearrangement links TRBV25-1 to TRBJ2-5; 8 bases match TRBD1. Sequenced: PBMCs or T cells enriched from blood (not recorded which). The clonotype originates from a woman aged 25 to 39 who had been exposed to COVID-19. CDR3 nucleotides: TGTGCCAGCAGTCAGCTAGGACAGGGACGGGCAGAGACCCAGTACTTC. Protein: CASSQLGQGRAETQYF.